This note documents a single T cell receptor (beta chain) sequence. The antigen is unknown. The CDR3 is 15 amino acids. Trimming removed 5 bases from V and 0 bases from J; junction bases left unmatched: 6. The germline V gene encodes CDR1 SGHVT and CDR2 SQSDAQ. The data stem from a study of shared clonotypes between healthy human individuals. Generated by immunoSEQ multiplex PCR, the TCRdb table keeps only in-frame clones and is missing some. The sample yields 2,500,000 or so clones, 90% to 95% seen once. Study-level findings and limits: Among a handful of donors, around 5% of naive CD4 clonotypes were found in common. The generation probabilities recorded for non-shared clonotypes fell below those of clonotypes shared by all four donors.

The rearrangement links TRBV7-4 to TRBJ1-2; the match to TRBD1 covers 7 bases. The sequencing sample was made of naive CD4+ T cells sorted from blood. Subset denoted: CD45RA+ positively selected. The clonotype originates from a man younger than 30 in good health. CDR3 bases: TGTGCCAGCAGCCCCGGGACAGCGCCTAACTATGGCTACACCTTC. Translating it yields CASSPGTAPNYGYTF.